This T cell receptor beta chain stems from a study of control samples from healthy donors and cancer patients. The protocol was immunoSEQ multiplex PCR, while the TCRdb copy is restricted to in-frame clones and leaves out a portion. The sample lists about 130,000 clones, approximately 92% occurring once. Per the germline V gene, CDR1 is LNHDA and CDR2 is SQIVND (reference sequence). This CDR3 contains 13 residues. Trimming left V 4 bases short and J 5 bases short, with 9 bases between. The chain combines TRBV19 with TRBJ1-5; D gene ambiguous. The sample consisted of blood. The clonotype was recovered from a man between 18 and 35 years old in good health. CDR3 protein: CASSTREDQPQHF. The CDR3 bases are TGTGCCAGTAGTACCCGGGAGGATCAGCCCCAGCATTTT.